These 2 T cell receptor beta chains were sequenced from one sample in a study of cytomegalovirus exposure and HLA in healthy donors. Both 60 Vbeta primers and 13 Jbeta primers went into the PCR. Assay: immunoSEQ multiplex PCR; the TCRdb copy retains only in-frame clones and omits some. Altogether roughly 110,000 clones are present, 82% being singletons, with the ten largest covering roughly 23%. The sample comprised PBMCs. Receptor source: a man aged 30 to 39 in good health and CMV-seropositive.

The V and J genes are TRBV6-1 and TRBJ2-1; possible D gene TRBD2, 5 bases. Germline V gene sequence: CDR1 MNHNS, CDR2 SASEGT. The length of the CDR3 is 17 residues. Deletions cut 1 base from V and 8 bases from J, with 21 bases between. This CDR3 is CASSEVAASPPTHEQFF. The CDR3, as DNA: TGTGCCAGCAGTGAAGTCGCGGCTAGCCCCCCTACCCATGAGCAGTTCTTC.

The chain joins TRBV9 to TRBJ1-2; D is perhaps TRBD1 (5 bases). Germline V gene lookup returns CDR1 SGDLS and CDR2 YYNGEE. CDR3 length: 16 amino acids. V lost 5 bases, J lost 1 base, and 18 bases lay in between. CDR3 sequence: CASSGKNRPLNYGYTF. The CDR3 DNA follows: TGTGCCAGCAGTGGGAAAAACAGGCCGCTTAACTATGGCTACACCTTC.